These 23 T cell receptor beta chains came from one sample sequenced in a study of shared clonotypes between healthy human individuals. The data were produced by immunoSEQ multiplex PCR, yet TCRdb's version contains in-frame clones alone and is incomplete. The sample includes about 1,900,000 clones, about 94% seen only once; the top ten take around 1%. Positive CCR7 selection of CD45RO-negative cells yielded the naive CD8 cells, and terminally differentiated effector memory CD45RA+ cells were excluded. Sequenced sample: naive CD8+ T cells sorted from blood. The source of these receptors is a man aged 18 to 29 in good health.

The chain couples TRBV9 to TRBJ2-2; TRBD2 agrees at 10 bases. Germline V gene sequence: CDR1 SGDLS, CDR2 YYNGEE. This CDR3 comprises 18 residues. Losses at the gene ends were 6 bases for V and 3 bases for J; bases not matched to a gene: 14. For the CDR3, the DNA is TGTGCCAGCACCAGCGTAGAAGGGACTAGCGCCTACACCGGGGAGCTGTTTTTT. It yields the protein CASTSVEGTSAYTGELFF.

This chain uses TRBV4-1 with TRBJ1-5; D might be TRBD1 (5 bases). The CDR3 length is 15 residues. CDR1 and CDR2 from the germline V gene are MGHRA and YSYEKL. Trimming took 1 base from V and 6 from J, leaving 13 bases between them. CDR3 protein: CASSQVSGARQPQHF. The CDR3 nucleotides are TGCGCCAGCAGCCAAGTATCCGGGGCCCGTCAGCCCCAGCATTTT.

The chain couples TRBV4-1 to TRBJ1-6; 7 bases map to TRBD1. The germline V gene has CDR1 MGHRA and CDR2 YSYEKL. The ends lost 2 bases at V and 0 bases at J; junction bases unmatched: 4. CDR3 length equals 17 residues. The CDR3: CASSQTGQSSYNSPLHF. CDR3 DNA sequence: TGCGCCAGCAGCCAAACGGGACAGAGCTCCTATAATTCACCCCTCCACTTT.

For this clone: Relative to the germline gene, one junction end is altered; a read error may explain this. This same CDR3 is encoded by further DNA sequences in the sample. The V call is TRBV2, the J call TRBJ2-7; 11 bases are shared with TRBD1. The CDR3 runs to 21 residues. Germline-derived CDR1 and CDR2 are SNHLY and FYNNEI. CDR3 residues: CASSEATGTGTGGFLSYEQYF. DNA for the CDR3: TGTGCCAGCAGTGAAGCGACGGGGACCGGGACAGGGGGTTTCCTCTCCTACGAGCAGTATTTC.

To note about this clone: Distinct nucleotide sequences in the sample also encode this CDR3. CDR3: CASSFGGIYEQYF. The CDR3 DNA sequence: TGTGCCAGCAGCTTCGGGGGAATCTACGAGCAGTACTTC. The chain has TRBV5-4 and TRBJ2-7; possibly TRBD2 for D (6 bases). Germline lookup yields CDR1 SGHNT and CDR2 YYREEE (reference sequence). The CDR3 spans 13 residues. V lost 2 bases, J lost 3 bases, and 9 bases lay in between.

The chain is built from TRBV29-1 and TRBJ2-3; 14 bases align to TRBD2. V shed 4 bases and J 15 bases; nucleotides not matched to a gene: 15. This CDR3 is built from 15 residues. Per the germline V gene, CDR1 is SQVTM and CDR2 is ANQGSEA. CDR3 DNA sequence: TGCAGCGTTGGAGGCGGACTAGCGGGAGGCCCGCAAGTTTATTTT. It specifies CSVGGGLAGGPQVYF.

The chain couples TRBV5-6 to TRBJ1-2, with D hard to call. This CDR3 contains 16 residues. CDR1 is SGHDT, CDR2 YYEEEE, per germline. Trimming pared 4 bases from V and 1 base from J, leaving 17 bases between. In nucleotides, the CDR3 is TGTGCCAGCAGCCTACCGGACCGACACTTTAACTATGGCTACACCTTC. This encodes CASSLPDRHFNYGYTF.

V is TRBV6-5 and J is TRBJ2-2; no definite D call. Per the germline V gene, CDR1 is MNHEY and CDR2 is SVGAGI. The V end was cut by 5 bases, the J end by 3 bases, with 10 bases between. CDR3 size: 14 residues. The CDR3 sequence: CASSADTYTGELFF. The CDR3 DNA reads TGTGCCAGCAGTGCAGACACCTACACCGGGGAGCTGTTTTTT.

This sequence joins TRBV27 and TRBJ2-6, with TRBD1 identical over 10 bases. The germline CDR1 and CDR2 sequences are MNHEY and SMNVEV (reference sequence). V lost 1 base, J lost 0 bases, and 3 bases stayed unmatched. The CDR3 spans 18 residues. The CDR3 region has the DNA TGTGCCAGCAGTTTATGGACAGGGGGTACCTCTGGGGCCAACGTCCTGACTTTC. It specifies CASSLWTGGTSGANVLTF.

The gene calls are TRBV7-9 and TRBJ2-1; 8 bases agree with TRBD2. The CDR3 has 15 residues. CDR1 SEHNR and CDR2 FQNEAQ come from the germline V gene (reference sequence). J lost 0 bases, V lost 5 bases, and 3 bases had no gene match. CDR3 region: CASSRGGSSYNEQFF. In DNA, the CDR3 is TGTGCCAGCAGCCGCGGGGGGAGCTCCTACAATGAGCAGTTCTTC.

The rearrangement joins TRBV9 to TRBJ1-6; TRBD1 might be the D (6 bases). CDR1 and CDR2 from the germline V gene are SGDLS and YYNGEE. V was pared by 4 bases and J by 0 bases, with 14 bases between. This CDR3 has 17 amino acids. Here the CDR3 reads CASSPSAGDSYNSPLHF. The CDR3 nucleotides read TGTGCCAGCAGCCCGTCGGCAGGGGACTCCTATAATTCACCCCTCCACTTT.

The chain carries TRBV10-3 and TRBJ1-1; D is possibly TRBD1 (5 bases). The germline gives CDR1 ENHRY, CDR2 SYGVKD. V lost 3 bases, J lost 6 bases, and 11 bases lay in between. This CDR3 contains 13 residues. For the CDR3, the DNA is TGTGCCATCAGTGATGGGGCAGATCCTGAAGCTTTCTTT. This sequence encodes CAISDGADPEAFF.

Here the CDR3 reads CASSYGHPPIEQYF. CDR3 coding DNA: TGTGCCAGCAGTTACGGACACCCCCCTATCGAGCAGTACTTC. V usage is TRBV6-5 and J usage is TRBJ2-7; possible D gene TRBD1, 5 bases. The V gene lost 2 bases and the J gene lost 6 bases, with 14 bases spanning the gap. Germline values: CDR1 MNHEY, CDR2 SVGAGI. This CDR3 region has 14 residues.

This sequence joins TRBV5-4 and TRBJ2-1; 9 nucleotides match TRBD2. Germline V lookup: CDR1 SGHNT, CDR2 YYREEE (reference sequence). The trim removed 1 base at V and 9 bases at J, leaving 5 bases unmatched. This CDR3 is 14 amino acids long. The CDR3 DNA reads TGTGCCAGCAGCTTGTACGGCGGGAGGGGTGAGCAGTTCTTC. This gives the protein CASSLYGGRGEQFF.

The rearrangement uses TRBV4-1 and TRBJ2-6; TRBD1 might be the D (6 bases). V dropped 3 bases and J dropped 2 bases, with 8 bases sitting between them. Per the germline V gene, CDR1 is MGHRA and CDR2 is YSYEKL. This CDR3 has 15 amino acids. The CDR3 protein is CASSQAGAGANVLTF. CDR3 DNA: TGCGCCAGCAGCCAGGCAGGGGCTGGGGCCAACGTCCTGACTTTC.

This clone was detected once. The genes are TRBV7-9 and TRBJ2-5; perhaps TRBD1 as D (5 bases). Trimming shortened V by 5 bases and J by 2 bases, and 21 bases separated the two germline ends. Germline V gene data show CDR1 as SEHNR and CDR2 as FQNEAQ (reference sequence). The CDR3 spans 17 residues. The CDR3, as DNA: TGTGCCAGCAGCCTCCTCGGCTGGCAGGGCGAACAAGAGACCCAGTACTTC. This sequence encodes CASSLLGWQGEQETQYF. The full variable domain, with the rest looked up from reference TRBV7-9 and TRBJ2-5, is DTGVSQNPRHKITKRGQNVTFRCDPISEHNRLYWYRQTLGQGPEFLTYFQNEAQLEKSRLLSDRFSAERPKGSFSTLEIQRTEQGDSAMYLCASSLLGWQGEQETQYFGPGTRLLVL.

The chain combines TRBV5-1 with TRBJ2-1, with 7 nucleotides matching TRBD2. The trim removed 4 bases at V and 10 bases at J, leaving 8 bases unmatched. This CDR3 is 13 amino acids long. Germline loops: CDR1 SGHRS, CDR2 YFSETQ. CDR3 residues: CASSISGSLEQFF. CDR3 nucleotide sequence: TGCGCCAGCAGCATTAGCGGGTCCTTAGAGCAGTTCTTC.

This rearrangement joins TRBV27 to TRBJ2-7; D might be TRBD1 (6 bases). Germline CDR1 MNHEY, CDR2 SMNVEV (reference sequence). The CDR3 runs to 16 residues. V was shortened by 1 base and J by 0 bases, with 13 bases between the two germline ends. The CDR3 loop reads CASSLWGPGDSYEQYF. DNA of the CDR3: TGTGCCAGCAGTTTATGGGGTCCAGGGGACTCCTACGAGCAGTACTTC.

The CDR3 here is CASSSGGGELFF. The DNA for the CDR3 is TGTGCCAGCAGCTCAGGAGGGGGGGAGCTGTTTTTT. The chain has TRBV9 and TRBJ2-2; maybe TRBD2 (6 bases). With 4 bases removed from V and 8 bases from J, the gap between germline ends came to 9 bases. Germline CDR1 SGDLS, CDR2 YYNGEE. The CDR3 contains 12 residues.

About this clone itself: This sample includes further DNA sequences coding for the same CDR3. The chain is built from TRBV28 and TRBJ1-1, with TRBD1 as a possible D gene (6 bases). CDR1 is MDHEN, CDR2 SYDVKM, per germline. Trimming stripped 3 bases from V and 4 bases from J, with 12 bases between. The length of the CDR3 is 14 residues. The CDR3 nucleotides read TGTGCCAGCAGTTTGTCAGGGGTGGGCACTGAAGCTTTCTTT. This encodes CASSLSGVGTEAFF. The whole variable domain, filled in from reference TRBV28 and TRBJ1-1, reads DVKVTQSSRYLVKRTGEKVFLECVQDMDHENMFWYRQDPGLGLRLIYFSYDVKMKEKGDIPEGYSVSREKKERFSLILESASTNQTSMYLCASSLSGVGTEAFFGQGTRLTVV.

This clone was detected only a few times. This chain uses TRBV6-1 with TRBJ2-7, with unresolved D. The CDR3 has 16 amino acids. The V gene lost 3 bases and the J gene lost 3 bases, with 18 bases spanning the gap. CDR1 is MNHNS and CDR2 is SASEGT in the germline V gene. The CDR3 reads CASSDRPVGASYEQYF. The CDR3 nucleotides read TGTGCCAGCAGTGACCGCCCGGTCGGCGCCAGCTACGAGCAGTACTTC.

The CDR3 here is CASSPQDWTQETQYF. For the CDR3, the DNA is TGTGCCAGCAGCCCACAGGACTGGACCCAAGAGACCCAGTACTTC. This chain uses TRBV7-2 with TRBJ2-5; D tentatively fits TRBD1 or TRBD2 (5 bases each). Per the germline V gene, CDR1 is SGHTA and CDR2 is FQGNSA. Deletions cut 5 bases from V and 1 base from J, with 14 bases between. This CDR3 contains 15 residues.

This clone was seen just once. Germline is not matched at one junction end, which may reflect a read error. The V call is TRBV19, the J call TRBJ1-1; no firm D call. Germline V lookup: CDR1 LNHDA, CDR2 SQIVND (reference sequence). The CDR3 spans 13 residues. This CDR3 is CASKPGLKTEAFF. The CDR3 coding sequence is TGTGCCAGTAAACCGGGGTTGAAAACTGAAGCTTTCTTT.